This passage covers 25 T cell receptor beta chains from one sample sequenced in a study of CD8 T cells in ankylosing spondylitis. Each CDR3 protein is one row after TCRdb ran MiXCR on the 5' RACE reads. Among around 150,000 distinct CDR3 sequences listed, approximately 20% were seen once. Sequencing was done on a sample of blood, either unsorted or a sorted T cell fraction (not recorded which). The receptor source for this set is a male donor with ankylosing spondylitis or in good health (not recorded which).

About this clonotype: At one boundary the junction diverges from the germline segment, which might be a read error. The gene calls are TRBV11-2 and TRBJ1-6; no clear D gene. The CDR3 spans 16 residues. Germline CDR1 SGHAT, CDR2 FQNNGV. The CDR3 DNA follows: TGTGCCAGCAGCTTAGGAAACAGATTTAGCAATTCACCCCTCTACTTT. Its protein product is CASSLGNRFSNSPLYF.

This clonotype was seen repeatedly, ten times or more. The chain employs TRBV3-1 and TRBJ2-1; tentatively, D is TRBD2 (5 bases). CDR3 length: 18 residues. CDR1 and CDR2 from the germline V gene are LGHDT and YNNKEL (reference sequence). Between the trimmed V and J ends, which lost 1 base and 0 bases, there was a span of 16 bases. DNA for the CDR3: TGTGCCAGCAGCCAAGGGCCTAAGATGGACTTCTCCTACAATGAGCAGTTCTTC. This codes for CASSQGPKMDFSYNEQFF.

This clonotype has just a few counts. CDR3 in amino acids: CASSYTRKGEQYF. The CDR3 coding sequence is TGTGCCAGCAGCTATACTAGGAAGGGCGAGCAGTACTTC. The J gene is TRBJ2-7, the V gene TRBV6-5; tentative D call: TRBD2 (5 bases). The V gene's germline CDR1 is MNHEY and CDR2 SVGAGI. V lost 6 bases, J lost 6 bases, and 15 bases lay in between. This CDR3 contains 13 residues.

The table lists this clonotype with many counts. V gene TRBV5-1 combines with J gene TRBJ2-3; D is unresolved. The V gene's germline CDR1 is SGHRS and CDR2 YFSETQ. V shed 7 bases and J shed 0 bases, with 12 bases lying between them. The length of the CDR3 is 14 residues. The CDR3 protein is CASGGATSTDTQYF. As DNA, the CDR3 is TGCGCCAGCGGCGGCGCAACTAGCACAGATACGCAGTATTTT.

On this clonotype itself: This may arise from a read error, as a much more abundant clone is one base away. The chain recombines TRBV7-9 with TRBJ2-6; D unclear. The germline V gene encodes CDR1 SEHNR and CDR2 FQNEAQ (reference sequence). The CDR3 sequence is 14 residues long. This CDR3 reads CASSLVADANVPTF. CDR3 nucleotide sequence: TGTGCCAGCAGCTTAGTGGCGGATGCCAACGTCCCGACTTTC.

This clonotype was counted ten times or more. The chain's CDR3 is CASSSAGTAFGEQYF. CDR3 nucleotides: TGTGCCAGCTCATCTGCCGGGACAGCGTTTGGGGAGCAGTACTTC. This chain links TRBV18 with TRBJ2-7, with 7 bases fitting TRBD1. The CDR3 runs 15 residues. CDR1 is KGHSH, CDR2 LQKENI, per germline. V was pared by 5 bases and J by 7 bases, with 14 bases of the junction left unmatched.

The genes are TRBV5-1 and TRBJ1-5, with TRBD1 as a possible D gene (6 bases). Looked up from germline, CDR1 is SGHRS and CDR2 is YFSETQ. V lost 8 bases and J 1 base, leaving 13 bases between the germline ends. The CDR3 contains 14 residues. CDR3 coding DNA: TGCGCCAGGGCGGACAGTTACAGCAATCAGCCCCAGCATTTT. It translates to CARADSYSNQPQHF.

This clonotype has ten or more counts. J is TRBJ2-7 and V is TRBV12-3 or TRBV12-4; D ambiguous. V was cut by 3 bases and J by 3 bases, with 9 bases left in between. The CDR3 contains 13 residues. The CDR3 DNA reads as TGTGCCAGCAGTTTCCTCCGCGGCTACGAGCAGTACTTC. Translated: CASSFLRGYEQYF.

As concerns this clonotype: At one boundary the junction diverges from the germline segment, which might be a read error. In nucleotides, the CDR3 is TGTGCCGGCAGCATAGGTTCCTACGAGCAGTACTTC. It translates to CAGSIGSYEQYF. The V call is TRBV3-1, the J call TRBJ2-7, with D uncertain. The V gene's germline CDR1 is LGHDT and CDR2 YNNKEL (reference sequence). The CDR3 sequence is 12 residues long.

The chain couples TRBV20-1 to TRBJ2-7; 11 bases are a match to TRBD2. Per the germline V gene, CDR1 is DFQATT and CDR2 is SNEGSKA (reference sequence). After removal of 6 bases from V and 2 bases from J, the junction contained 6 bases not matched to a gene. This CDR3 is 14 amino acids long. CDR3 in DNA: TGCAGTGCGGCCGGGACTAGCGGTACCTACGAGCAGTACTTC. This sequence encodes CSAAGTSGTYEQYF.

The CDR3 region has the DNA TGTGCCTGGAGCTACAGGGGAGAGACCCAGTACTTC. This encodes CAWSYRGETQYF. The J gene is TRBJ2-5, the V gene TRBV30, with 7 bases aligning to TRBD1. CDR1 GTSNPN and CDR2 SVGIG come from the germline V gene (reference sequence). CDR3 length: 12 amino acids. Unmatched junction bases numbered 2, after V lost 3 bases and J lost 4 bases.

This clonotype came up a few times. V is TRBV12-3 or TRBV12-4 and J is TRBJ2-3, with D possibly matching TRBD2 (5 bases). The CDR3 is 12 residues long. Trimming took 10 bases from V and 4 from J, leaving 12 bases between them. The CDR3 is CATKEGPDTQYF. As DNA, the CDR3 is TGTGCCACCAAAGAGGGCCCAGATACGCAGTATTTT.

This clonotype was counted at least ten times. CDR3 sequence (DNA): TGCAGTGCTAGAACAGCGTACTCTGGAAACACCATATATTTT. It codes for CSARTAYSGNTIYF. The V gene is TRBV20-1, the J gene TRBJ1-3; no clear D. Germline V CDR1 and CDR2: DFQATT, SNEGSKA (reference sequence). The germline V and J ends were trimmed by 2 bases and 0 bases, with 8 bases remaining between them. CDR3 length: 14 residues.

The sample holds many counts of this clonotype. J is TRBJ2-7 and V is TRBV7-8; TRBD1 matches at 9 bases. The CDR3 loop spans 15 amino acids. Germline values: CDR1 SGHVS, CDR2 FQNEAQ. Trimming took 2 bases from V and 5 from J; bases not matched to a gene: 7. Here the CDR3 reads CASSLPSDRGNEQYF. CDR3 coding DNA: TGTGCCAGCAGCTTACCATCGGACAGGGGTAACGAGCAGTACTTC.

CDR3 coding DNA: TGTGCCAGCAGCCACCGCGGGACTAGGGGCACCGGGGAGCTGTTTTTT. This sequence encodes CASSHRGTRGTGELFF. The gene calls are TRBV4-2 and TRBJ2-2; 8 positions agree with TRBD2. The length of the CDR3 is 16 residues. Germline V gene data show CDR1 as LGHNA and CDR2 as YNFKEQ. With 3 bases clipped from V and 4 bases from J, the junction kept 7 bases outside the gene matches.

This clonotype showed up many times. V is TRBV11-2 and J is TRBJ2-3; 10 nucleotides agree with TRBD2. Germline V gene lookup returns CDR1 SGHAT and CDR2 FQNNGV. There are 16 residues in the CDR3. Trimming removed 4 bases from V and 1 base from J; junction bases left unmatched: 5. In DNA form, the CDR3 reads TGTGCCAGCAGCTCCCCTAGCGGGAGTCGCACAGATACGCAGTATTTT. It specifies CASSSPSGSRTDTQYF.

This clonotype was seen ten or more times. DNA for the CDR3: TGTGCCAGCAGTTTATATGGGACAGGGAATCAGCCCCAGCATTTT. Protein sequence: CASSLYGTGNQPQHF. The chain uses TRBV28 and TRBJ1-5; 9 nucleotides align to TRBD1. Germline CDR1 reads MDHEN; CDR2 reads SYDVKM. The CDR3 contains 15 residues. The V segment lost 1 base and the J segment 4 bases; nucleotides outside the gene matches: 2.

J is TRBJ2-2 and V is TRBV6-5; D is undetermined. V was pared by 2 bases and J by 6 bases, with 16 bases between. The CDR3 loop spans 16 amino acids. Germline CDR1 MNHEY, CDR2 SVGAGI. This chain's CDR3 is CASSYRVGLRAGELFF. The CDR3 DNA reads as TGTGCCAGCAGTTACCGGGTGGGCCTTAGGGCCGGGGAGCTGTTTTTT.

This chain links TRBV7-9 with TRBJ2-3; D gene ambiguous. V was cut by 1 base and J by 2 bases, with 4 bases left in between. CDR1 and CDR2 from the germline V gene are SEHNR and FQNEAQ (reference sequence). CDR3 size: 13 residues. CDR3 bases: TGTGCCAGCAGCTTAGATAACACAGATACGCAGTATTTT. Translation gives CASSLDNTDTQYF.

The chain links TRBV7-9 to TRBJ2-3, with TRBD2 identical over 11 bases. Trimming took 8 bases from V and 3 from J; bases not matched to a gene: 7. CDR3 length equals 15 residues. Germline V gives CDR1 SEHNR, CDR2 FQNEAQ (reference sequence). The CDR3 loop reads CASGSSSGRTDTQYF. CDR3 in DNA: TGTGCCAGCGGCTCATCTAGCGGGAGGACAGATACGCAGTATTTT.

V gene TRBV29-1 combines with J gene TRBJ2-3; D gene uncertain. Trimming cost V 8 bases and J 4 bases, with 10 bases left between them. The CDR3 is 11 residues long. Germline CDR1 reads SQVTM; CDR2 reads ANQGSEA. DNA of the CDR3: TGCAGCTCTTCATATGCAGATACGCAGTATTTT. This sequence encodes CSSSYADTQYF.

This clonotype was detected many times. The junction departs from the called germline gene at one end, perhaps through a read error. For the CDR3, the DNA is TGTGCCAGCAGTTTAGCCGGGACTTCTTTCTTC. Residues: CASSLAGTSFF. V is TRBV28 and J is TRBJ2-5, with a tentative D call TRBD2 (6 bases). Germline V lookup: CDR1 MDHEN, CDR2 SYDVKM. This CDR3 contains 11 residues.

V gene TRBV28 combines with J gene TRBJ2-1; 9 positions agree with TRBD1. CDR1 is MDHEN, CDR2 SYDVKM, per germline. V trimming: 4 bases; J trimming: 5 bases; junction bases outside the gene matches: 3. This CDR3 contains 14 residues. CDR3 region: CASSYRGLDNEQFF. CDR3 in DNA: TGTGCCAGCAGTTACAGGGGGCTTGACAATGAGCAGTTCTTC.

This clonotype was recorded at least ten times. This chain links TRBV5-1 with TRBJ2-2; TRBD2 agrees at 12 bases. The ends lost 3 bases at V and 6 bases at J; junction bases unmatched: 9. The V gene's germline CDR1 is SGHRS and CDR2 YFSETQ. The CDR3 is 17 residues long. The CDR3 reads CASSSTSGSLRSGELFF. The DNA for the CDR3 is TGCGCCAGCAGCTCGACTAGCGGGAGCTTACGCTCCGGGGAGCTGTTTTTT.

This rearrangement joins TRBV18 to TRBJ1-1, with 7 nucleotides matching TRBD1. There are 15 residues in the CDR3. J gave up 4 bases and V 5 bases, and 10 bases lay outside the gene matches. The germline V gene has CDR1 KGHSH and CDR2 LQKENI. Written as DNA, the CDR3 is TGTGCCAGCTCAGAGGTGACAGGGAGTGTCACTGAAGCTTTCTTT. As protein: CASSEVTGSVTEAFF. The full variable domain, in which reference TRBV18 and TRBJ1-1 provide the parts outside the CDR3, is NAGVMQNPRHLVRRRGQEARLRCSPMKGHSHVYWYRQLPEEGLKFMVYLQKENIIDESGMPKERFSAEFPKEGPSILRIQQVVRGDSAAYFCASSEVTGSVTEAFFGQGTRLTVV.